The TCR beta chain under discussion was sequenced for a study of OX40 agonist ivuxolimab in advanced cancers. Overall study context: It was ivuxolimab, an agonistic anti-OX40 (CD134) antibody, that patients were treated with.

Study conclusions and caveats: CD4+ T cells averaged fewer expanded clones than CD8+ T cells.

About this clone itself: The antigen is undetermined.

TCRdb's copy holds only in-frame clones and misses some; the assay was immunoSEQ multiplex PCR. The sample contains 55,000 to 90,000 clones, 65% to 85% of which appear only once. The germline V gene has CDR1 MNHEY and CDR2 SVGAGI. The CDR3 is 14 residues long. The V end was cut by 6 bases, the J end by 0 bases, with 6 bases between. The sequenced sample was CD4+ or CD8+ T cells sorted from blood, obtained in a trial of the OX40 agonist ivuxolimab. The chain joins TRBV6-5 to TRBJ2-6; D remains unclear. The sequence came from an adult with an advanced solid tumor such as melanoma, head and neck, liver or kidney cancer. This chain's CDR3 is CASRGHSGANVLTF. The DNA of the CDR3 is TGTGCCAGCAGAGGCCACTCTGGGGCCAACGTCCTGACTTTC.